What follows is one T cell receptor (beta chain) and its context. The antigen is unknown. The sorted conventional CD4+ T cells were CD25-low and CD127-high, with genomic DNA sequenced. These data are taken from a study of regulatory and conventional T cells in RAG deficiency. The study's findings and limits: In Omenn syndrome, Treg and Tconv repertoires overlapped >75%.

Measured with immunoSEQ multiplex PCR; TCRdb has only the in-frame clones, and not every one. The data hold 20,000 or so clones, with around 94% observed a single time. This CDR3 spans 14 amino acids. V lost 7 bases and J lost 0; bases outside the gene matches: 4. CDR1 ENHRY and CDR2 SYGVKD come from the germline V gene. These data are also associated with another study on regulatory T cells. From that paper: The PCR used 52 TRBV and 13 TRBJ primers.

Input material: CD4+ T cells sorted from blood. The chain is built from TRBV10-3 and TRBJ2-3, with 7 positions matching TRBD1. This sequence originates from a human donor in good health. CDR3 nucleotide sequence: TGTGCCATCAATCCGACAGGGAGCACAGATACGCAGTATTTT. It specifies CAINPTGSTDTQYF.